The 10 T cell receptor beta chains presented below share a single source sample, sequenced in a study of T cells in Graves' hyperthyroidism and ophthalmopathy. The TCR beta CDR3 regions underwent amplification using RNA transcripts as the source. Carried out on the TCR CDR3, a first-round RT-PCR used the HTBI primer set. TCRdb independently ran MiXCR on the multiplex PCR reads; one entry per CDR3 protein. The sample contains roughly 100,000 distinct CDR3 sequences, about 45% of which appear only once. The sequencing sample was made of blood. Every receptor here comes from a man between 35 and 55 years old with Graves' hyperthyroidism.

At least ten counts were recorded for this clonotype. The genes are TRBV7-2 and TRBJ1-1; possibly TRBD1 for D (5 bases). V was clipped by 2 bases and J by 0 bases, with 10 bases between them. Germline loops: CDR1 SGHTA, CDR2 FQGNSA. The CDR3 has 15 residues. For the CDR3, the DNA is TGTGCCAGCAGCTTACCGACAGTTATGAACACTGAAGCTTTCTTT. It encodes CASSLPTVMNTEAFF.

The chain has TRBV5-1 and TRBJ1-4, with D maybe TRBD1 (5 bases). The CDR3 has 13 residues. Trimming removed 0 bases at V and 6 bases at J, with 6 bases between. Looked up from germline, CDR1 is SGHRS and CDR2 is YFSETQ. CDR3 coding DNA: TGCGCCAGCAGCTTGGCGGGGGATGAAAAACTGTTTTTT. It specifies CASSLAGDEKLFF.

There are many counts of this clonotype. CDR3 nucleotides: TGTGCCAGCAGCGAGAGAAACTCTGGAAACACCATATATTTT. It is translated as CASSERNSGNTIYF. The V call is TRBV9, the J call TRBJ1-3; no definite D call. In germline, CDR1 is SGDLS, CDR2 YYNGEE. This CDR3 region has 14 residues. V lost 3 bases to trimming and J lost 0 bases, with 7 bases between them.

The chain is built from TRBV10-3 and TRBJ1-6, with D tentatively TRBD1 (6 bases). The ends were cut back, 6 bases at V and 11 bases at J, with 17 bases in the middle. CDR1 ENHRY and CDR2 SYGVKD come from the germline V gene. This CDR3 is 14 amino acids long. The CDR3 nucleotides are TGTGCCATCAGACAAGGACAGCCTGGGACACCCCTCCACTTT. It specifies CAIRQGQPGTPLHF.

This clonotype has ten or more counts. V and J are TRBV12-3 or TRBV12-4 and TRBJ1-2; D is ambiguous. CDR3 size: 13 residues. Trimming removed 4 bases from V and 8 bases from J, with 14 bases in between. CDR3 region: CASSSSGLVGYTF. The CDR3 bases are TGTGCCAGCAGTTCAAGTGGACTAGTGGGCTACACCTTC.

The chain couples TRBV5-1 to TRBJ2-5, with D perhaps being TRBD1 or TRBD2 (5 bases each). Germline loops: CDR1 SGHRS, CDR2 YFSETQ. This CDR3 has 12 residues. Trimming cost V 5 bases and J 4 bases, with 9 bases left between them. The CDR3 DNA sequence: TGCGCCAGCAGTTCGGGGACAGAGACCCAGTACTTC. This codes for CASSSGTETQYF.

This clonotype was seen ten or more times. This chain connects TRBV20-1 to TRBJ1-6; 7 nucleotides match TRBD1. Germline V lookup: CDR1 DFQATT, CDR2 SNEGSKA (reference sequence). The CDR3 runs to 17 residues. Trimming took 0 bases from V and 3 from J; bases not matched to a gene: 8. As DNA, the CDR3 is TGCAGTGCTAGAGAAATGGGACAGAGTTTCTATAATTCACCCCTCCACTTT. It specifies CSAREMGQSFYNSPLHF.

CDR3: CASSEGSGRYGYTF. The CDR3 DNA reads as TGTGCCAGCAGTGAAGGGAGCGGACGCTATGGCTACACCTTC. The gene calls are TRBV2 and TRBJ1-2, with D uncertain. The CDR3 covers 14 residues. V lost 1 base and J 4 bases, leaving 10 bases between the germline ends. The V gene's germline CDR1 is SNHLY and CDR2 FYNNEI.

The CDR3 DNA is TGTGCCAGCACGATCAGAGAGACCCAGTACTTC. Translation gives CASTIRETQYF. The J gene is TRBJ2-5, the V gene TRBV2; D unclear. CDR3 length equals 11 residues. The V and J ends lost 7 bases and 4 bases respectively, with 7 bases between them. The germline gives CDR1 SNHLY, CDR2 FYNNEI. The full variable domain, with the rest looked up from reference TRBV2 and TRBJ2-5, is EPEVTQTPSHQVTQMGQEVILRCVPISNHLYFYWYRQILGQKVEFLVSFYNNEISEKSEIFDDQFSVERPDGSNFTLKIRSTKLEDSAMYFCASTIRETQYFGPGTRLLVL.

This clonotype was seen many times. The CDR3 region has the DNA TGTGCCAGCAGCCCAGTCGGCGGGGCCGTGTATGGCTACACCTTC. This gives the protein CASSPVGGAVYGYTF. This chain joins TRBV13 and TRBJ1-2, with D perhaps TRBD1 (5 bases). In germline, CDR1 is PRHDT, CDR2 FYEKMQ (reference sequence). V was cut by 5 bases and J by 5 bases, with 18 bases left in between. This CDR3 contains 15 residues.